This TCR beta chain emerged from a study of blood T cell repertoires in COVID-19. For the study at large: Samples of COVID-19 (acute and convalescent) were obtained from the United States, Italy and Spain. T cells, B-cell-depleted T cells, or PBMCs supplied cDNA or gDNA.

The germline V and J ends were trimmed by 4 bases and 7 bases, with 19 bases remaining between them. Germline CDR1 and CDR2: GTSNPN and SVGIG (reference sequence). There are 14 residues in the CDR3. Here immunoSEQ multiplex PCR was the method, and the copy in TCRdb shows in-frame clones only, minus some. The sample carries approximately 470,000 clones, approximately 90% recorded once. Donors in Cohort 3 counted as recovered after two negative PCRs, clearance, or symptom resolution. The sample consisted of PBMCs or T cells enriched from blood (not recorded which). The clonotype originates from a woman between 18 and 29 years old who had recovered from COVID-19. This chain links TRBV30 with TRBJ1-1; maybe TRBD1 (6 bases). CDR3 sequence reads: CAWTPRDKESEAFF. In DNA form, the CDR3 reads TGTGCCTGGACTCCCCGGGACAAGGAGAGTGAAGCTTTCTTT.